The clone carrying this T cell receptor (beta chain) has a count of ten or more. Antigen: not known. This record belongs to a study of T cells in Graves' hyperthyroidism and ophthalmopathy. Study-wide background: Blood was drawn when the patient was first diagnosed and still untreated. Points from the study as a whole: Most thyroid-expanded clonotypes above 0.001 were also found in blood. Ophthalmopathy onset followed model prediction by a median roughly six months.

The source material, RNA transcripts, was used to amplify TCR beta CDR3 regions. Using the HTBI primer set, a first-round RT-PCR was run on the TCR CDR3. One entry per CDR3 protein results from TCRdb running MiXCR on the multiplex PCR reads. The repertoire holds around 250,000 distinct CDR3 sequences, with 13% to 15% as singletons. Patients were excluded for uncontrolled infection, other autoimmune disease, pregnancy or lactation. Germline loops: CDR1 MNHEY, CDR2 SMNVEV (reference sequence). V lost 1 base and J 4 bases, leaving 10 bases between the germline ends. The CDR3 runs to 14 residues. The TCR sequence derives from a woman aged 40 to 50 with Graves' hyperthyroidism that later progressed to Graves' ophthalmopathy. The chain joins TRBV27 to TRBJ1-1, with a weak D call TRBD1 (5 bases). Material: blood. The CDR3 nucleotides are TGTGCCAGCAGTTTATACCGGGGGTCCACTGAAGCTTTCTTT. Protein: CASSLYRGSTEAFF.